These 18 T cell receptor beta chains share one sample of origin, sequenced in a study of T cell repertoires in cytomegalovirus infection. Their recognized antigens are unknown. TCRdb analysed the reads with MiXCR anew, one entry per CDR3 protein. Here the sample spans more than 90,000 distinct CDR3 sequences, about 9.5% being singletons. The sequencing input was PBMCs, sequenced either directly or after in vitro stimulation (not recorded which). These TCRs come from a human donor in good health (CMV status not recorded). Some clones in this sample may be carry-over from other donors' samples.

This clonotype has a handful of counts. The V call is TRBV28, the J call TRBJ1-2, with a tentative D call TRBD1 (6 bases). The germline V and J ends were trimmed by 8 bases and 1 base, with 17 bases remaining between them. The CDR3 runs 15 residues. Germline assignment: CDR1 MDHEN and CDR2 SYDVKM. The CDR3 sequence: CASERGGTSNYGYTF. The DNA for the CDR3 is TGTGCCAGCGAAAGAGGGGGAACAAGTAACTATGGCTACACCTTC.

This clonotype was picked up many times. V and J are TRBV7-2 and TRBJ1-5; D is unresolved. The CDR3 extends over 15 amino acids. V shed 1 base and J shed 6 bases, with 13 bases lying between them. Germline V CDR1 and CDR2: SGHTA, FQGNSA. The CDR3 bases are TGTGCCAGCAGCTTAGGAGAGTCAAGGGCTCAGCCCCAGCATTTT. Residues: CASSLGESRAQPQHF.

This clonotype was seen at least ten times. V and J are TRBV28 and TRBJ2-4, with D perhaps matching TRBD2 (6 bases). CDR3 length: 14 residues. V lost 3 bases to trimming and J lost 6 bases, with 12 bases between them. CDR1 is MDHEN, CDR2 SYDVKM, per germline. The CDR3 nucleotides read TGTGCCAGCAGTTTTGTGGGAGGAGGAAACATTCAGTACTTC. Protein product: CASSFVGGGNIQYF.

The V gene is TRBV29-1, the J gene TRBJ2-1; 10 bases are a match to TRBD1. With 7 bases clipped from V and 7 bases from J, the junction kept 10 bases outside the gene matches. The CDR3 is 14 amino acids. Germline assignment: CDR1 SQVTM and CDR2 ANQGSEA. CDR3: CSARGTGVWNEQFF. CDR3 bases: TGCAGCGCCCGCGGGACAGGGGTATGGAATGAGCAGTTCTTC.

This clonotype has at least ten counts. V is TRBV7-9 and J is TRBJ2-5; 10 nucleotides line up with TRBD2. The CDR3 covers 13 residues. J was trimmed by 6 bases and V by 7 bases; bases with no gene match: 5. Germline V CDR1 and CDR2: SEHNR, FQNEAQ (reference sequence). CDR3 bases: TGTGCCAGCAAGCGGGAGGGCCGGAAGACCCAGTACTTC. Translation gives CASKREGRKTQYF.

This clonotype was detected ten times or more. The chain carries TRBV4-2 and TRBJ1-4; 9 nucleotides align to TRBD1. This CDR3 contains 15 residues. V dropped 4 bases and J dropped 1; count of bases not matched to a gene: 1. CDR1 and CDR2 (germline): LGHNA, YNFKEQ. Here the CDR3 DNA reads TGTGCCAGCAGCCGGGACAGGGTAACTAATGAAAAACTGTTTTTT. It specifies CASSRDRVTNEKLFF.

This clonotype was counted between two and nine times. The chain combines TRBV6-8 with TRBJ2-1; the match to TRBD2 covers 13 bases. V trimming: 7 bases; J trimming: 8 bases; junction bases outside the gene matches: 8. The CDR3 contains 15 residues. The germline V gene has CDR1 MNHGY and CDR2 SAAAGT. The CDR3 reads CASTVLAGGRDEQFF. In DNA, the CDR3 is TGTGCCAGCACCGTACTAGCGGGAGGGCGCGATGAGCAGTTCTTC.

The rearrangement uses TRBV5-1 and TRBJ2-1; 10 nucleotides line up with TRBD2. Germline V lookup: CDR1 SGHRS, CDR2 YFSETQ. The length of the CDR3 is 15 residues. Unmatched junction bases numbered 6, after V lost 5 bases and J lost 4 bases. The CDR3 nucleotides read TGCGCCAGCAGTCCCACTAGCGGGGTTTACAATGAGCAGTTCTTC. Translation gives CASSPTSGVYNEQFF.

This clonotype was counted at least ten times. The V call is TRBV19, the J call TRBJ2-5; D remains ambiguous. This CDR3 spans 12 amino acids. Germline V CDR1 and CDR2: LNHDA, SQIVND (reference sequence). The germline V and J ends were trimmed by 4 bases and 5 bases, with 8 bases remaining between them. The CDR3 sequence: CASSTFGETQYF. The CDR3 DNA is TGTGCCAGTAGTACTTTTGGGGAGACCCAGTACTTC. The full variable domain, with the rest looked up from reference TRBV19 and TRBJ2-5, is DGGITQSPKYLFRKEGQNVTLSCEQNLNHDAMYWYRQDPGQGLRLIYYSQIVNDFQKGDIAEGYSVSREKKESFPLTVTSAQKNPTAFYLCASSTFGETQYFGPGTRLLVL.

The chain has TRBV14 and TRBJ2-7; D might be TRBD2 (6 bases). CDR1 and CDR2 (germline): SGHDN, FVKESK. The CDR3 extends over 14 amino acids. Between the trimmed V and J ends, which lost 0 bases and 6 bases, there was a span of 12 bases. CDR3 nucleotides: TGTGCCAGCAGCCAAGAGGGGGGTGAGGGCGAGCAGTACGTC. Translating it yields CASSQEGGEGEQYV.

This clonotype was counted many times. This chain connects TRBV7-6 to TRBJ2-1, with D perhaps matching TRBD2 (5 bases). Trimming cost V 5 bases and J 4 bases, with 9 bases left between them. The CDR3 is 13 amino acids. Germline V gene sequence: CDR1 SGHVS, CDR2 FNYEAQ. CDR3 in DNA: TGTGCCAGCAGCCCCCGGGATTACAATGAGCAGTTCTTC. This codes for CASSPRDYNEQFF.

The chain combines TRBV7-2 with TRBJ1-1; no clear D. Germline CDR1 is SGHTA and CDR2 is FQGNSA. V gave up 4 bases and J gave up 6 bases, with 18 bases separating them. CDR3 length: 15 amino acids. The CDR3 sequence: CASSSGPQTLAEAFF. DNA of the CDR3: TGTGCCAGCAGCTCAGGACCACAGACTTTGGCTGAAGCTTTCTTT.

This clonotype came up many times. This rearrangement joins TRBV9 to TRBJ2-1, with D unresolved. Germline V lookup: CDR1 SGDLS, CDR2 YYNGEE. Trimming took off 2 bases at V and 2 bases at J, with 8 bases between the two ends. There are 14 residues in the CDR3. This CDR3 is CASSVRTTYNEQFF. The CDR3, as DNA: TGTGCCAGCAGCGTTAGAACTACCTACAATGAGCAGTTCTTC. The full variable domain, completed using reference TRBV9 and TRBJ2-1, is DSGVTQTPKHLITATGQRVTLRCSPRSGDLSVYWYQQSLDQGLQFLIQYYNGEERAKGNILERFSAQQFPDLHSELNLSSLELGDSALYFCASSVRTTYNEQFFGPGTRLTVL.

A few counts support this clonotype. The rearrangement joins TRBV7-6 to TRBJ2-1; 10 bases align to TRBD2. The CDR3 has 16 amino acids. With 0 bases clipped from V and 2 bases from J, the junction kept 1 base outside the gene matches. Germline assignment: CDR1 SGHVS and CDR2 FNYEAQ. The CDR3 here is CASSLASGRPYNEQFF. In nucleotides, the CDR3 is TGTGCCAGCAGCTTAGCTAGCGGGAGGCCCTACAATGAGCAGTTCTTC.

The chain uses TRBV19 and TRBJ2-6; 8 bases align to TRBD1. Germline V gene sequence: CDR1 LNHDA, CDR2 SQIVND (reference sequence). V lost 3 bases, J lost 4 bases, and 8 bases stayed unmatched. The CDR3 is 17 amino acids. The CDR3 DNA reads as TGTGCCAGTAGTATGCCCGGACAGGGTTCCGGGGCCAACGTCCTGACTTTC. Its protein is CASSMPGQGSGANVLTF.

This clonotype came up many times. V and J are TRBV7-9 and TRBJ1-2, with D tentatively TRBD1 (5 bases). CDR1 and CDR2 from the germline V gene are SEHNR and FQNEAQ (reference sequence). Trimming left V 5 bases short and J 3 bases short, with 28 bases between. CDR3 length: 19 amino acids. DNA for the CDR3: TGTGCCAGCAGCGGTACCCGGGGGATAGGACCCCTTGTCGACTATGGCTACACCTTC. Its translation is CASSGTRGIGPLVDYGYTF.

V is TRBV28 and J is TRBJ2-7; 11 bases agree with TRBD2. The V gene's germline CDR1 is MDHEN and CDR2 SYDVKM. The CDR3 sequence is 16 residues long. Trimming cost V 4 bases and J 2 bases; bases outside gene matches: 7. The CDR3 reads CASSSMTSGTTYEQYF. DNA of the CDR3: TGTGCCAGCAGTTCAATGACTAGCGGGACCACCTACGAGCAGTACTTC.

This clonotype was found a few times. The chain couples TRBV25-1 to TRBJ2-5; TRBD1 agrees at 8 bases. This CDR3 is 15 amino acids long. The germline V gene encodes CDR1 MGHDK and CDR2 SYGVNS. The V and J ends lost 6 bases and 4 bases, in that order; junction bases with no gene match: 10. The CDR3 DNA follows: TGTGCCAGCAGGGGCCCCGGGACAGGAGGAGAGACCCAGTACTTC. Residues: CASRGPGTGGETQYF.